This TCR beta chain was recorded in a study of T cells in Graves' hyperthyroidism and ophthalmopathy. Findings of the study overall: It was a median about seven months before onset that the model predicted ophthalmopathy.

TCR beta CDR3 region amplification was performed from RNA transcripts. Primed by the HTBI set, a first-round RT-PCR was run on the TCR CDR3. A single record per CDR3 protein comes from TCRdb applying MiXCR to the multiplex PCR reads. Of 45,000 to 60,000 distinct CDR3 sequences in the sample, 49% were seen once. This clonotype was picked up many times. Its antigen is currently unknown. The clonotype was recovered from a woman aged 25-40 years with Graves' ophthalmopathy. Material for sequencing was blood.

The CDR3 here is CASSRRSGNTIYF. CDR3 nucleotides: TGTGCCAGTAGCCGCCGATCTGGAAACACCATATATTTT. J is TRBJ1-3 and V is TRBV19, with D unresolved. CDR1 and CDR2 from the germline V gene are LNHDA and SQIVND (reference sequence). With 6 bases removed from V and 1 base from J, the gap between germline ends came to 7 bases. The CDR3 consists of 13 residues.